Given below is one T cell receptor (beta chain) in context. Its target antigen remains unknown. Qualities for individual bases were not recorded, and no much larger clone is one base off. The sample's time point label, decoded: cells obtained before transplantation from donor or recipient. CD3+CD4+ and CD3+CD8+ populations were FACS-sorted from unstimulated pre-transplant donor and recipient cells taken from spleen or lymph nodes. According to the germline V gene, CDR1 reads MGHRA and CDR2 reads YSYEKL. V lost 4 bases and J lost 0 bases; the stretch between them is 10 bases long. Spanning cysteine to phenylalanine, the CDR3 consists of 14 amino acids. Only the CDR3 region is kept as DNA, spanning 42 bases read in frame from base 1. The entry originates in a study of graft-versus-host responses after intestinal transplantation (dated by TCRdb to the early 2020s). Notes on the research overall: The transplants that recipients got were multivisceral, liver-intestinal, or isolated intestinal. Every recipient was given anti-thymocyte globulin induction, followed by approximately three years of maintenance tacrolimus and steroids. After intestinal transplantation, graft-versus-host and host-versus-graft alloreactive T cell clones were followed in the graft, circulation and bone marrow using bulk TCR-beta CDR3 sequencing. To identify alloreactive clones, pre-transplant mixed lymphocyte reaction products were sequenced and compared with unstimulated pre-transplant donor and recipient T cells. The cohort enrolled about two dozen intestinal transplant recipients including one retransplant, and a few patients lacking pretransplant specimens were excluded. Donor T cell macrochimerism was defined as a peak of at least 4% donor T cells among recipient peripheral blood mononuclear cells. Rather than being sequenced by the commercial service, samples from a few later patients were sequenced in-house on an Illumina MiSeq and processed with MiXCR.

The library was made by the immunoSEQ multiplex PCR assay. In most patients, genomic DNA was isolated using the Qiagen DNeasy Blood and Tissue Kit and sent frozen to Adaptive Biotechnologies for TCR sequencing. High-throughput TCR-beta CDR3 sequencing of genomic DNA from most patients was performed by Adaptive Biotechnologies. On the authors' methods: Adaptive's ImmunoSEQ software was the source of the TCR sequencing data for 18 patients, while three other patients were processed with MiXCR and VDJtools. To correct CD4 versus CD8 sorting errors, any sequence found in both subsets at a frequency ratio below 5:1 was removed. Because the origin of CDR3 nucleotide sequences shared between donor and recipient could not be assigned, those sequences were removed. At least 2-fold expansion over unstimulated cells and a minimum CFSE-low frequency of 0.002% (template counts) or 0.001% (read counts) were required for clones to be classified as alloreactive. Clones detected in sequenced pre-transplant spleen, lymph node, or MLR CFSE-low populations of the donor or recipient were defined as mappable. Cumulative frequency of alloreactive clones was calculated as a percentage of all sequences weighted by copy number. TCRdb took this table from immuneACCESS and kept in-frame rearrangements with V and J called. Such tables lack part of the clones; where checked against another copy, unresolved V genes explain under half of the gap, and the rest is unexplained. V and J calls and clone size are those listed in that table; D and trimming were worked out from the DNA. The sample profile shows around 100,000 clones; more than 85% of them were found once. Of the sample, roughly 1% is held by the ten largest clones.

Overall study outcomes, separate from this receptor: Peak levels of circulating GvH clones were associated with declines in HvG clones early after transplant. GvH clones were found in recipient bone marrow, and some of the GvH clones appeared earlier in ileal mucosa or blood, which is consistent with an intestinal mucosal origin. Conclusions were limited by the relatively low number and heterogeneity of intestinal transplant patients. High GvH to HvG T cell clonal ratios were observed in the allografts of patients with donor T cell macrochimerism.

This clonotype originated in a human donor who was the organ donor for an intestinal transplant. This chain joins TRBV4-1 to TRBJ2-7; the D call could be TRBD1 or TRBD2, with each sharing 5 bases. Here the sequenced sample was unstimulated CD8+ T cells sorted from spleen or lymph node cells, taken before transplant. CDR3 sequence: CASSLGTLSYEQYF. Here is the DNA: TGCGCCAGCAGCCTCGGGACCCTCTCCTACGAGCAGTACTTC.